This TCR beta chain was profiled in a study of blood T cell repertoires in COVID-19. Study information: Specimens from acute and convalescent COVID-19 originated in the United States, Italy and Spain. From T cells, B-cell-depleted T cells, or PBMCs came the material, which was cDNA or gDNA.

Germline CDR1 is SGHRS and CDR2 is YFSETQ. This CDR3 is 13 amino acids long. Trimming shortened V by 3 bases and J by 7 bases, and 11 bases separated the two germline ends. In the original analysis: For nucleated cells, counts were estimated from reference gene primer amplification. TCRdb's table, derived via immunoSEQ multiplex PCR, lists solely in-frame clones and lacks some. V, J and clone size are those of that table, while D and trimming were read from the DNA. The sample holds approximately 350,000 clones, around 83% seen once. The clonotype was recovered from a man under 40 with active or convalescent COVID-19. The chain couples TRBV5-1 to TRBJ2-1; tentative D call: TRBD2 (6 bases). Sequencing was performed on peripheral blood. The CDR3 region has the DNA TGCGCCAGCAGCTGGGGGGTAGAGAATGAGCAGTTCTTC. Protein product: CASSWGVENEQFF.